The next 10 T cell receptor beta chains were all read from a single sample in a study of T cells in Graves' hyperthyroidism and ophthalmopathy. Researchers amplified the TCR beta CDR3 regions from RNA transcripts. Carried out on the TCR CDR3, a first-round RT-PCR used the HTBI primer set. TCRdb independently ran MiXCR on the multiplex PCR reads; one entry per CDR3 protein. The sample shows under 350,000 distinct CDR3 sequences, 15% to 20% of them seen only once. Sequenced sample: blood. Receptors were obtained from a woman aged 55-69 years with Graves' ophthalmopathy.

In this sample, this clonotype turned up many times. The chain couples TRBV2 to TRBJ2-6; 7 nucleotides agree with TRBD1. Germline trimming cut 5 bases from V and 3 bases from J; bases unmatched to any gene: 7. The V gene's germline CDR1 is SNHLY and CDR2 FYNNEI. The CDR3 extends over 16 amino acids. The CDR3 region is CASSRDRAYGANVLTF. The DNA of the CDR3 is TGTGCCAGCAGTAGAGACAGGGCGTATGGGGCCAACGTCCTGACTTTC.

The chain carries TRBV19 and TRBJ2-6, with 16 bases identical to TRBD2. Germline lookup yields CDR1 LNHDA and CDR2 SQIVND (reference sequence). The CDR3 length is 18 residues. The ends lost 4 bases at V and 1 base at J; junction bases unmatched: 1. The DNA of the CDR3 is TGTGCCAGTAGTAAGGGACTAGCGGGGGGGTCTGGGGCCAACGTCCTGACTTTC. This translates into CASSKGLAGGSGANVLTF. The full variable domain, in which reference TRBV19 and TRBJ2-6 provide the parts outside the CDR3, is DGGITQSPKYLFRKEGQNVTLSCEQNLNHDAMYWYRQDPGQGLRLIYYSQIVNDFQKGDIAEGYSVSREKKESFPLTVTSAQKNPTAFYLCASSKGLAGGSGANVLTFGAGSRLTVL.

This clonotype was observed a handful of times. The junction does not match germline at one end; this may be a read error. The rearrangement joins TRBV20-1 to TRBJ2-1; TRBD2 matches at 9 bases. The length of the CDR3 is 13 residues. CDR1 and CDR2 from the germline V gene are DFQATT and SNEGSKA (reference sequence). In DNA, the CDR3 is TGCAGTGCTAAGGCGGAATTCGGGACTAGCTGCCTCTTC. It is translated as CSAKAEFGTSCLF.

This clonotype came up once. This chain uses TRBV6-2 or TRBV6-3 with TRBJ1-1; 9 bases match TRBD1. The CDR3 runs to 15 residues. Germline values: CDR1 MNHEY, CDR2 SVGEGT. J was trimmed by 4 bases and V by 11 bases; bases with no gene match: 14. This CDR3 is CASPRGGTGTTEAFF. Written as DNA, the CDR3 is TGTGCCTCTCCCCGAGGGGGGACAGGGACCACTGAAGCTTTCTTT.

This clonotype was seen ten or more times. The J gene is TRBJ1-1, the V gene TRBV6-6; no definite D call. This CDR3 spans 15 amino acids. The germline CDR1 and CDR2 sequences are MNHNY and SVGAGI (reference sequence). Trimming removed 4 bases from V and 5 bases from J, with 17 bases in between. The CDR3 DNA follows: TGTGCCAGCAGTTCCTCGGGGAGAAATTCGACTGAAGCTTTCTTT. It encodes CASSSSGRNSTEAFF.

This clonotype has a count of ten or more. The CDR3 spells CASSDDQEFQPQHF. CDR3 sequence (DNA): TGTGCCAGCAGTGACGACCAGGAATTTCAGCCCCAGCATTTT. The chain uses TRBV6-1 and TRBJ1-5; D ambiguous. This CDR3 comprises 14 residues. Germline assignment: CDR1 MNHNS and CDR2 SASEGT. Trimming took off 3 bases at V and 6 bases at J, with 12 bases between the two ends.

This clonotype has a handful of counts. A much larger clonotype is one base distant, so this may be a read error. This chain uses TRBV28 with TRBJ2-3; D unclear. The CDR3 contains 14 residues. Germline V CDR1 and CDR2: MDHEN, SYDVKM. In nucleotides, the CDR3 is TGTGCCTGCAGAGTGGAACTTAGTACGGATACGCAGTATTTT. Its translation: CACRVELSTDTQYF.

At least ten counts were recorded for this clonotype. The chain carries TRBV5-1 and TRBJ2-1; D ambiguous. The CDR3 runs 14 residues. Germline CDR1 and CDR2: SGHRS and YFSETQ. With 4 bases removed from V and 9 bases from J, the gap between germline ends came to 17 bases. The CDR3 DNA reads TGCGCCAGCAGCAGCGACACAGTTCTGGCTGAGCAGTTCTTC. This translates into CASSSDTVLAEQFF.

This clonotype showed up many times. The chain combines TRBV2 with TRBJ2-5, with 9 bases lining up with TRBD2. J was trimmed by 4 bases and V by 2 bases; bases with no gene match: 5. Looked up from germline, CDR1 is SNHLY and CDR2 is FYNNEI. The CDR3 is 15 amino acids. The CDR3 nucleotides read TGTGCCAGCAGTGAAAGTCTAGCGGGAAGAGAGACCCAGTACTTC. Translating gives CASSESLAGRETQYF. Drawing the rest from reference TRBV2 and TRBJ2-5, the complete variable domain is EPEVTQTPSHQVTQMGQEVILRCVPISNHLYFYWYRQILGQKVEFLVSFYNNEISEKSEIFDDQFSVERPDGSNFTLKIRSTKLEDSAMYFCASSESLAGRETQYFGPGTRLLVL.

This clonotype has only a few counts. CDR3 in amino acids: CASSISGDRGFSPLHF. DNA for the CDR3: TGTGCCAGCAGCATCTCAGGGGACAGGGGATTCTCACCCCTCCACTTT. The rearrangement links TRBV5-4 to TRBJ1-6; TRBD1 agrees at 10 bases. V was pared by 4 bases and J by 10 bases, with 11 bases of the junction left unmatched. CDR1 and CDR2 (germline): SGHNT, YYREEE (reference sequence). The CDR3 has 16 amino acids.